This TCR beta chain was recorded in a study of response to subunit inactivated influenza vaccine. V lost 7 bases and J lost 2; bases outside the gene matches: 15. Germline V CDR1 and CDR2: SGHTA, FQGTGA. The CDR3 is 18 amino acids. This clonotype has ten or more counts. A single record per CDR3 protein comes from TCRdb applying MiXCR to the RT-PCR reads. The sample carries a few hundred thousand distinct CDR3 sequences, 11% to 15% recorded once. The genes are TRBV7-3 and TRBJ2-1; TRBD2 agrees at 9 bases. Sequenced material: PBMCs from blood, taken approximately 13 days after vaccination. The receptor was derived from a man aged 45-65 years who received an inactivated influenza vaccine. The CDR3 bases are TGTGCCAGCATCCTTAGCGGGAGTAGCCCCAAGCCCTACAATGAGCAGTTCTTC. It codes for CASILSGSSPKPYNEQFF.